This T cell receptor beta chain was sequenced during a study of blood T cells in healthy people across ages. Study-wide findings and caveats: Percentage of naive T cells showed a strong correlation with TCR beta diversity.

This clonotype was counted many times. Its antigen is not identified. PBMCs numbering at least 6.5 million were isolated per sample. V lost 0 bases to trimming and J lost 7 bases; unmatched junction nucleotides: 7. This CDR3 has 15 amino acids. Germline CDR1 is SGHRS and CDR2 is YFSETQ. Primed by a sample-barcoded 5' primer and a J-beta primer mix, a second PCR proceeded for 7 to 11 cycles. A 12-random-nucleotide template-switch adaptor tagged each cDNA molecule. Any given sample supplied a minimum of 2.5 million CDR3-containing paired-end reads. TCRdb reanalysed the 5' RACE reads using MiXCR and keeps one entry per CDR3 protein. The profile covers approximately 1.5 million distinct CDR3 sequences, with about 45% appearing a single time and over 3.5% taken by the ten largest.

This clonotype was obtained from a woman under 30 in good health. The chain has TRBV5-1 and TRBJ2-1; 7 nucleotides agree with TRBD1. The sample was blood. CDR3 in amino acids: CASSLDPGQQNEQFF. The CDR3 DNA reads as TGCGCCAGCAGCTTGGACCCGGGACAGCAAAATGAGCAGTTCTTC.